This entry lists 8 T cell receptor beta chains sequenced from one sample in a study of beta chain features in type 1 diabetes. Study outcomes and limitations: Shortening of TCRB CDR3s, moderate but significant, appeared in all four CD4+ subsets of Type 1 diabetes patients.

Sequencing targeted expressed TCRB transcripts, as all isolated RNA had been reverse transcribed. The method was immunoSEQ multiplex PCR; TCRdb's version includes in-frame clones alone and lacks a portion of them. The sample records more than 300,000 clones, approximately 10% being singletons. For these TCRs, the target antigens are not known. The sequencing input was central memory CD4+ T cells from blood. The source of these receptors is a man aged 30 to 45 with type 1 diabetes.

This clone has just a few counts. CDR3 sequence: CASSVGGLDEKLFF. CDR3 nucleotide sequence: TGTGCCAGCAGCGTAGGAGGGCTTGATGAAAAACTGTTTTTT. J is TRBJ1-4 and V is TRBV7-2; the D is unclear. Germline CDR1 reads SGHTA; CDR2 reads FQGNSA. The V gene lost 5 bases and the J gene lost 6 bases, with 13 bases spanning the gap. The CDR3 contains 14 residues.

This clone was picked up many times. The chain joins TRBV7-2 to TRBJ2-1, with D tentatively TRBD1 or TRBD2 (5 bases each). Trimming cost V 4 bases and J 4 bases, with 17 bases left between them. CDR1 and CDR2 (germline): SGHTA, FQGNSA. This CDR3 has 16 amino acids. This CDR3 is CASSSLPGPLYNEQFF. The CDR3, as DNA: TGTGCCAGCAGCTCCCTTCCGGGACCGCTTTACAATGAGCAGTTCTTC.

This clone showed up just a few times. The genes are TRBV28 and TRBJ2-1; 9 nucleotides agree with TRBD1. This CDR3 spans 15 amino acids. The V segment lost 4 bases and the J segment 6 bases; nucleotides outside the gene matches: 7. Germline V lookup: CDR1 MDHEN, CDR2 SYDVKM. For the CDR3, the DNA is TGTGCCAGCAGTTACGGGACAGGGAGGCTCAATGAGCAGTTCTTC. Translated: CASSYGTGRLNEQFF.

V is TRBV9 and J is TRBJ2-7; 7 bases are shared with TRBD1. V lost 0 bases, J lost 2 bases, and 2 bases stayed unmatched. The CDR3 extends over 14 amino acids. Germline V lookup: CDR1 SGDLS, CDR2 YYNGEE. DNA of the CDR3: TGTGCCAGCAGCGTAGAAGGACAGGCCTACGAGCAGTACTTC. Translated, it gives CASSVEGQAYEQYF.

Notes on this clone: At one end, the junction sequence differs from germline, possibly due to a read error. The chain carries TRBV7-9 and TRBJ1-2; D gene ambiguous. The CDR3 spans 13 residues. CDR1 and CDR2 from the germline V gene are SEHNR and FQNEAQ (reference sequence). CDR3 bases: TGCGCCAGCAGCCAAGATACAAACTATGGCTACACCTTC. It codes for CASSQDTNYGYTF.

This clone occurred a few times. The rearrangement uses TRBV30 and TRBJ1-5; D gene uncertain. Trimming stripped 0 bases from V and 2 bases from J, with 5 bases between. Germline loops: CDR1 GTSNPN, CDR2 SVGIG (reference sequence). The CDR3 extends over 13 amino acids. The chain's CDR3 is CAWSVGGNQPQHF. CDR3 bases: TGTGCCTGGAGTGTAGGAGGCAATCAGCCCCAGCATTTT.

This clone was counted at least ten times. This rearrangement joins TRBV18 to TRBJ1-1; no clear D gene. Germline CDR1 reads KGHSH; CDR2 reads LQKENI. This CDR3 region has 12 residues. The V and J ends lost 4 bases and 6 bases respectively, with 9 bases between them. CDR3 DNA sequence: TGTGCCAGCTCACAGAGGGTGCCTGAAGCTTTCTTT. Translation: CASSQRVPEAFF.

The chain uses TRBV7-9 and TRBJ2-2; D might be TRBD1 or TRBD2, each matching 6 bases. The V gene's germline CDR1 is SEHNR and CDR2 FQNEAQ (reference sequence). V was cut by 4 bases and J by 2 bases, with 14 bases left in between. The CDR3 length is 16 residues. The CDR3 nucleotides read TGTGCCAGCAGCTCCCTCCGGGGGCCCAACACCGGGGAGCTGTTTTTT. Translation: CASSSLRGPNTGELFF.